These 11 T cell receptor beta chains came from one sample sequenced in a study of human T cells and chemical hapten exposure. TCRdb used MiXCR to reprocess the RACE reads, holding one entry per CDR3 protein. The sample lists over 70,000 distinct CDR3 sequences; about 11% were seen once. Time point of the sample: patch test 3, about 24 weeks after DPC sensitization. Indicated treatment: therapeutic diphenylcyclopropenone sensitization with weekly scalp DPC. The sequenced sample was whole blood, obtained in connection with sensitization to the hapten diphenylcyclopropenone (DPC). These receptor sequences come from a woman under 40 with alopecia areata. Some clones in this sample may be carry-over from other donors' samples.

This clonotype was seen more than once but under ten times. This sequence joins TRBV30 and TRBJ1-5; weak D call: TRBD1 (5 bases). Germline CDR1 GTSNPN, CDR2 SVGIG (reference sequence). The CDR3 totals 14 residues. Trimming left V 2 bases short and J 6 bases short, with 14 bases between. This CDR3 is CAWSPQGGGQPQHF. For the CDR3, the DNA is TGTGCCTGGAGTCCTCAGGGAGGAGGTCAGCCCCAGCATTTT.

V is TRBV10-1 and J is TRBJ2-5; the D gene is possibly TRBD1 (6 bases). The CDR3 is made up of 13 amino acids. Germline assignment: CDR1 WNHNN and CDR2 SYGVQD (reference sequence). V was cut by 8 bases and J by 2 bases, with 12 bases left in between. CDR3 in DNA: TGCGCCAGCGGTCCGACAGGTCAAGAGACCCAGTACTTC. Protein product: CASGPTGQETQYF.

This clonotype came up many times. The chain joins TRBV7-2 to TRBJ1-1; the D gene is possibly TRBD1 (6 bases). From germline, CDR1 is SGHTA and CDR2 FQGNSA. Trimming pared 2 bases from V and 3 bases from J, leaving 10 bases between. This CDR3 is built from 14 residues. Written as DNA, the CDR3 is TGTGCCAGCAGCTTACAGGGGTCGTACACTGAAGCTTTCTTT. Residues: CASSLQGSYTEAFF.

This clonotype was picked up many times. The chain links TRBV12-3 or TRBV12-4 to TRBJ2-7, with TRBD2 identical over 9 bases. Trimming took 5 bases from V and 1 from J; bases not matched to a gene: 9. The CDR3 totals 16 residues. CDR3 loop: CASSQTRLADSYEQYF. CDR3 coding DNA: TGTGCCAGCAGTCAAACTCGACTAGCGGATTCCTACGAGCAGTACTTC.

This chain links TRBV6-2 or TRBV6-3 with TRBJ2-1; perhaps TRBD2 as D (7 bases). The V end was cut by 4 bases, the J end by 14 bases, with 12 bases between. The CDR3 is 11 residues long. Germline V gene sequence: CDR1 MNHEY, CDR2 SVGEGT. Here the CDR3 reads CASSSWEGEFF. The DNA of the CDR3 is TGTGCCAGCAGTTCCTGGGAGGGGGAGTTCTTC.

The J gene is TRBJ2-1, the V gene TRBV27, with D hard to call. Trimming removed 3 bases from V and 3 bases from J, with 6 bases in between. The CDR3 consists of 13 residues. Germline V gene sequence: CDR1 MNHEY, CDR2 SMNVEV (reference sequence). CDR3 nucleotides: TGTGCCAGCAGTTTTAACTACTACAATGAGCAGTTCTTC. This encodes CASSFNYYNEQFF.

This chain links TRBV12-3 or TRBV12-4 with TRBJ1-1; TRBD1 is a possible D gene (5 bases). The ends were cut back, 1 base at V and 5 bases at J, with 17 bases in the middle. The CDR3 has 16 amino acids. Here the CDR3 reads CASSLDTGTWGTEAFF. The CDR3 DNA is TGTGCCAGCAGTTTAGATACTGGTACTTGGGGGACTGAAGCTTTCTTT.

This clonotype has ten or more counts. This chain connects TRBV28 to TRBJ2-7; either TRBD1 or TRBD2 may fit D (5 bases each). V gave up 6 bases and J gave up 6 bases, with 18 bases separating them. Germline V lookup: CDR1 MDHEN, CDR2 SYDVKM. The CDR3 spans 14 residues. The CDR3 coding sequence is TGTGCCAGCAGCGAGCATGCAGGGAGTGGCGAGCAGTACGTC. Its protein is CASSEHAGSGEQYV.

The chain has TRBV3-1 and TRBJ2-7; D is possibly TRBD2 (6 bases). Trimming stripped 10 bases from V and 5 bases from J, with 21 bases between. The CDR3 is made up of 14 amino acids. Germline values: CDR1 LGHDT, CDR2 YNNKEL (reference sequence). The CDR3 DNA is TGTGCCACCAACATTTCGGAGGGCCTGGACGAGCAGTACTTC. Amino acid sequence: CATNISEGLDEQYF.

This sequence joins TRBV2 and TRBJ2-3, with TRBD2 matching 13 bases. J lost 4 bases, V lost 1 base, and 2 bases had no gene match. Germline lookup yields CDR1 SNHLY and CDR2 FYNNEI. CDR3 length: 16 residues. CDR3 region: CASSEGTSGSADTQYF. Written as DNA, the CDR3 is TGTGCCAGCAGTGAAGGGACTAGCGGGAGTGCAGATACGCAGTATTTT.

The rearrangement links TRBV27 to TRBJ2-3; TRBD1 might be the D (5 bases). Germline V gene sequence: CDR1 MNHEY, CDR2 SMNVEV (reference sequence). CDR3 length: 13 amino acids. V was shortened by 5 bases and J by 7 bases, with 13 bases between the two germline ends. The CDR3 reads CASSPSQGYTQYF. The CDR3 nucleotides read TGTGCCAGCAGTCCCTCCCAGGGATATACGCAGTATTTT.